Presented here are 8 T cell receptor beta chains from one specimen sequenced in a study of regulatory T cells in long-lasting Graves disease. With iRepertoire HTBI primers and Arm-PCR of CDR3 regions, TCR beta libraries were built. One entry per CDR3 protein, called by TCRdb with MiXCR from the multiplex PCR reads. The sample shows roughly 350,000 distinct CDR3 sequences, under 20% of them seen only once. Specified time point: newly diagnosed GD, antithyroid drugs for less than 3 months. From PBMCs, RNA was extracted and then used to make the TCR library. This same sample was also part of a study on T cells in Graves' hyperthyroidism and ophthalmopathy.

The source material was peripheral blood mononuclear cells (PBMCs), sampled at new diagnosis, from a patient treated with antithyroid drugs. The receptors were gathered from a young woman with Graves disease.

This clonotype was seen ten or more times. The rearrangement uses TRBV12-3 or TRBV12-4 and TRBJ2-1; 10 nucleotides line up with TRBD1. Trimming removed 7 bases from V and 4 bases from J; junction bases left unmatched: 7. The CDR3 spans 15 residues. CDR3 in DNA: TGTGCCAGCACCTCTCCGGGACAGGGGTACAATGAGCAGTTCTTC. Translated, it gives CASTSPGQGYNEQFF.

This clonotype was counted at least ten times. The J gene is TRBJ2-5, the V gene TRBV28, with 9 bases identical to TRBD2. CDR1 is MDHEN, CDR2 SYDVKM, per germline. The CDR3 is 15 residues long. Unmatched junction bases numbered 4, after V lost 3 bases and J lost 2 bases. The CDR3 nucleotides read TGTGCCAGCAGTTTCGGGAGCGGGGGGCAAGAGACCCAGTACTTC. Translating it yields CASSFGSGGQETQYF.

This clonotype was recorded a few times. This chain links TRBV11-2 with TRBJ1-6; D not resolved. V was shortened by 3 bases and J by 9 bases, with 18 bases between the two germline ends. This CDR3 has 16 residues. CDR1 SGHAT and CDR2 FQNNGV come from the germline V gene. CDR3 sequence: CASSFSRDLVTSPLHF. CDR3 sequence (DNA): TGTGCCAGCAGCTTCTCCCGGGATCTAGTAACTTCACCCCTCCACTTT.

The chain combines TRBV3-1 with TRBJ2-2, with D possibly being TRBD2 (6 bases). The CDR3 length is 17 residues. From germline, CDR1 is LGHDT and CDR2 YNNKEL (reference sequence). Trimming pared 3 bases from V and 0 bases from J, leaving 14 bases between. CDR3 residues: CASSQGGGLANTGELFF. The CDR3 coding sequence is TGTGCCAGCAGCCAGGGTGGGGGGTTGGCGAACACCGGGGAGCTGTTTTTT. Drawing the rest from reference TRBV3-1 and TRBJ2-2, the complete variable domain is DTAVSQTPKYLVTQMGNDKSIKCEQNLGHDTMYWYKQDSKKFLKIMFSYNNKELIINETVPNRFSPKSPDKAHLNLHINSLELGDSAVYFCASSQGGGLANTGELFFGEGSRLTVL.

The sample holds many counts of this clonotype. The chain has TRBV6-4 and TRBJ1-1; D is unclear. Trimming left V 6 bases short and J 1 base short, with 15 bases between. The CDR3 totals 15 residues. CDR1 is MRHNA, CDR2 SNTAGT, per germline. The CDR3 loop is CASRREPQKNTEAFF. In DNA form, the CDR3 reads TGTGCCAGCAGACGAGAACCACAGAAGAACACTGAAGCTTTCTTT.

V usage is TRBV19 and J usage is TRBJ1-1, with TRBD1 matching 8 bases. Germline V gene lookup returns CDR1 LNHDA and CDR2 SQIVND (reference sequence). J was trimmed by 4 bases and V by 6 bases; bases with no gene match: 7. This CDR3 has 14 residues. CDR3 nucleotide sequence: TGTGCCAGTAGACCCCAGGGGGCGCGCACTGAAGCTTTCTTT. Encoded protein: CASRPQGARTEAFF.

The table lists this clonotype with many counts. The CDR3 loop reads CASGFNTDTQYF. The DNA of the CDR3 is TGTGCTAGTGGTTTTAATACAGATACGCAGTATTTT. The chain combines TRBV12-5 with TRBJ2-3; D remains ambiguous. Trimming removed 3 bases from V and 3 bases from J, with 4 bases in between. The CDR3 runs to 12 residues. Per germline, CDR1 LGHNT and CDR2 FRNRAP.

The chain combines TRBV5-1 with TRBJ2-6; perhaps TRBD1 as D (6 bases). The CDR3 loop spans 17 amino acids. V lost 0 bases, J lost 2 bases, and 12 bases lay in between. CDR1 is SGHRS, CDR2 YFSETQ, per germline. The CDR3 DNA follows: TGCGCCAGCAGCTTGGACAGGGTTAGTACTGGGGCCAACGTCCTGACTTTC. Encoded protein: CASSLDRVSTGANVLTF.